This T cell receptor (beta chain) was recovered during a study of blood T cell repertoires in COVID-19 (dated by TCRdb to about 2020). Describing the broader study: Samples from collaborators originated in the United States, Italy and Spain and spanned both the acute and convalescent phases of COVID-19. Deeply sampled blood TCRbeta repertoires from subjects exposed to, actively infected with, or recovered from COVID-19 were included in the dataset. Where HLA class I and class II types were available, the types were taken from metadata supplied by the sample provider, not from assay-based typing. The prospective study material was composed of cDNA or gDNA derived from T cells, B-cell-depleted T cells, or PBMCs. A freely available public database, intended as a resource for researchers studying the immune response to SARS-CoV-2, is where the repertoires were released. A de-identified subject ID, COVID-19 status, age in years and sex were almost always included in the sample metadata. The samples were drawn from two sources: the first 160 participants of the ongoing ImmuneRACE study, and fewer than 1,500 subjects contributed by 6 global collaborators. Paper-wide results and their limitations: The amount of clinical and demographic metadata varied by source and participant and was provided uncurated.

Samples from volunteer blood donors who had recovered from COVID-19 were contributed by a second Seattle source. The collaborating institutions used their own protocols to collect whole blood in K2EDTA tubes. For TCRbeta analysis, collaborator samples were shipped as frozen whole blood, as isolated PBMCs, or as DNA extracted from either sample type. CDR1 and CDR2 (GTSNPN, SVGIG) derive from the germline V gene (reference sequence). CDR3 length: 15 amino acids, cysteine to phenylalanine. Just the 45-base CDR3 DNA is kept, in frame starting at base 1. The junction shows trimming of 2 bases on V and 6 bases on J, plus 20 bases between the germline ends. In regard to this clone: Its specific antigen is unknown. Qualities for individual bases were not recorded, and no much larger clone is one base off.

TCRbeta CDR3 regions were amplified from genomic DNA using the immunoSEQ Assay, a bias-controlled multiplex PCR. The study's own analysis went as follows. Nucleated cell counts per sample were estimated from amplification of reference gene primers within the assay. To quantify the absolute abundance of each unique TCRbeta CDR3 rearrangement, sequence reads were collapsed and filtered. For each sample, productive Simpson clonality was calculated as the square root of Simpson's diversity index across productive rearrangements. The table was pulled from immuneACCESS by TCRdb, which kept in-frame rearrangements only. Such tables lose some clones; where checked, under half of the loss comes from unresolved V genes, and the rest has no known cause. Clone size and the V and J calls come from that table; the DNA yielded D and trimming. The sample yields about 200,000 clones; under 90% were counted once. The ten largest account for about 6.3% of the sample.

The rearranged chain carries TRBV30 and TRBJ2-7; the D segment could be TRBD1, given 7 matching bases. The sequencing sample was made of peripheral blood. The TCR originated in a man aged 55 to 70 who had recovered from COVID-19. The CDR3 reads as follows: CAWSPAAWRGREQYF. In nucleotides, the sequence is TGTGCCTGGAGTCCAGCGGCATGGAGGGGGCGCGAGCAGTACTTC.